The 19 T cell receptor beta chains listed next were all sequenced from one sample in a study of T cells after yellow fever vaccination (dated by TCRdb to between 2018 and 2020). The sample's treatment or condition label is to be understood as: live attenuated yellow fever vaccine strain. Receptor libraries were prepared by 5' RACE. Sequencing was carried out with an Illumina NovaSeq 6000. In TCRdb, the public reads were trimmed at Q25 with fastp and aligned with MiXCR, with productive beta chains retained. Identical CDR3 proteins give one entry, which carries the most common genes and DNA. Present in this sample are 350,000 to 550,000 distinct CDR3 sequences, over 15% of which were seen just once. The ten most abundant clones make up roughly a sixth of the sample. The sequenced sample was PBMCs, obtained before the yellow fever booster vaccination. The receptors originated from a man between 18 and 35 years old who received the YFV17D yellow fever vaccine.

The CDR3 bases are TGCGCCAGCAGAGGACAGGGTATGGACGGCTACACCTTC. Translating it yields CASRGQGMDGYTF. The rearrangement links TRBV5-1 to TRBJ1-2; 8 bases fit TRBD1. The CDR3 contains 13 residues. CDR1 SGHRS and CDR2 YFSETQ come from the germline V gene. Trimming removed 5 bases from V and 8 bases from J; junction bases left unmatched: 8. Based on the CDR3 plus reference TRBV5-1 and TRBJ1-2, the full variable domain is KAGVTQTPRYLIKTRGQQVTLSCSPISGHRSVSWYQQTPGQGLQFLFEYFSETQRNKGNFPGRFSGRQFSNSRSEMNVSTLELGDSALYLCASRGQGMDGYTFGSGTRLTVV.

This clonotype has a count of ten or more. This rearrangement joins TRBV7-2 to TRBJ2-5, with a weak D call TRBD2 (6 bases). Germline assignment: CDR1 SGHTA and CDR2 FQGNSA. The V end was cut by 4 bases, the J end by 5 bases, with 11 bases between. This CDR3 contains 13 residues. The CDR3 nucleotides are TGTGCCAGCAGCTGGAGCCGGGGGGAGACCCAGTACTTC. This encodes CASSWSRGETQYF.

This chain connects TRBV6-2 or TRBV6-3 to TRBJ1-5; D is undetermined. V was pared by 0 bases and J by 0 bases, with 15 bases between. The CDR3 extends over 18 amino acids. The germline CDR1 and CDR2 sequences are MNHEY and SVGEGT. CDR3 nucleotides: TGTGCCAGCAGTTACTCTCTCCTGGTGGGGAATAGCAATCAGCCCCAGCATTTT. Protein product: CASSYSLLVGNSNQPQHF.

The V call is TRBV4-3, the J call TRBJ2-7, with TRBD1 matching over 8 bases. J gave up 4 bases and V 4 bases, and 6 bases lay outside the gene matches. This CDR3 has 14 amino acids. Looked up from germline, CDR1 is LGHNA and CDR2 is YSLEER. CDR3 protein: CASSRETGAYEQYF. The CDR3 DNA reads TGCGCCAGCAGCCGAGAGACAGGGGCTTACGAGCAGTACTTC.

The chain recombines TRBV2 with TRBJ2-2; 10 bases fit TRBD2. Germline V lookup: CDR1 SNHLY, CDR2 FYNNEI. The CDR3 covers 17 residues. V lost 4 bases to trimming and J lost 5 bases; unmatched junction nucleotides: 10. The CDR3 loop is CASSAQRGGQRTGELFF. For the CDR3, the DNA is TGTGCCAGCAGTGCTCAGCGGGGGGGCCAGAGGACCGGGGAGCTGTTTTTT.

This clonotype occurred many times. The chain's CDR3 is CASSPGQTYEQYF. The CDR3 region has the DNA TGTGCCAGCAGCCCGGGACAGACCTACGAGCAGTACTTC. The chain carries TRBV28 and TRBJ2-7; the match to TRBD1 covers 7 bases. The V gene end was trimmed by 6 bases and the J gene end by 2 bases; junction bases not matched to a gene: 4. This CDR3 region has 13 residues. The germline CDR1 and CDR2 sequences are MDHEN and SYDVKM. Together with reference TRBV28 and TRBJ2-7, the CDR3 gives the full variable domain: DVKVTQSSRYLVKRTGEKVFLECVQDMDHENMFWYRQDPGLGLRLIYFSYDVKMKEKGDIPEGYSVSREKKERFSLILESASTNQTSMYLCASSPGQTYEQYFGPGTRLTVT.

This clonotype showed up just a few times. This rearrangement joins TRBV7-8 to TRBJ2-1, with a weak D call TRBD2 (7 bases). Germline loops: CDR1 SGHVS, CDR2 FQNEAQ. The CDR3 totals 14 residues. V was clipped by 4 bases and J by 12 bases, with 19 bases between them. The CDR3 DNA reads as TGTGCCAGCAGCTCAATTGAGGGGGGGCGCAGGCAGTTCTTC. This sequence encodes CASSSIEGGRRQFF.

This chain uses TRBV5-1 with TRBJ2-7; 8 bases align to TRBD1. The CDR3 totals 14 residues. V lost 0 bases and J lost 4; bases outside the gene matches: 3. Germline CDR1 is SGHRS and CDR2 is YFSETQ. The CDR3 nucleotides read TGCGCCAGCAGCTTGGGACAGGGGTGGTACGAGCAGTACTTC. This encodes CASSLGQGWYEQYF. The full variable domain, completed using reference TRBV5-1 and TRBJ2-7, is KAGVTQTPRYLIKTRGQQVTLSCSPISGHRSVSWYQQTPGQGLQFLFEYFSETQRNKGNFPGRFSGRQFSNSRSEMNVSTLELGDSALYLCASSLGQGWYEQYFGPGTRLTVT.

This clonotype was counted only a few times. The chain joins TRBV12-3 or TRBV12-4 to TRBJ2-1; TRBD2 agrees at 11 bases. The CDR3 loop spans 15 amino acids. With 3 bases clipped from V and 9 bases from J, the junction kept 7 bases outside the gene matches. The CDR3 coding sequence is TGTGCCAGCAGTTTTGGTAGCGGGGGGGACCCTGAGCAGTTCTTC. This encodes CASSFGSGGDPEQFF.

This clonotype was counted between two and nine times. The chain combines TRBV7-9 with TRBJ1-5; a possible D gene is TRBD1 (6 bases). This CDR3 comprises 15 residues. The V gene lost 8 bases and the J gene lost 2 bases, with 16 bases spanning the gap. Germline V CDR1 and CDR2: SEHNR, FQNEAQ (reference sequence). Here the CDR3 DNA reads TGTGCCAGCGGGGGGGGGCCCGCCGGCAATCAGCCCCAGCATTTT. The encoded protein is CASGGGPAGNQPQHF.

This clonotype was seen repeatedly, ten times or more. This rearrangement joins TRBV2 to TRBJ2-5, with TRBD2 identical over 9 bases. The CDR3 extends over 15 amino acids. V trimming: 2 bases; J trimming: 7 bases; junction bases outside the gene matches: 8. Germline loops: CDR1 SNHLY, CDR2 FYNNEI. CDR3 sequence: CASSERLAGSTTQYF. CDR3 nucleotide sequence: TGTGCCAGCAGTGAAAGGCTAGCGGGGTCGACGACCCAGTACTTC.

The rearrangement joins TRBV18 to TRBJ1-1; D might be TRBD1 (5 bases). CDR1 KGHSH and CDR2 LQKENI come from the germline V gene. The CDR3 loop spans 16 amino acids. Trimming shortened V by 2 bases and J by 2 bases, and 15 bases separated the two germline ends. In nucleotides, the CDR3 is TGTGCCAGCTCACCATCGAACGGGGGAGGCAACACTGAAGCTTTCTTT. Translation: CASSPSNGGGNTEAFF. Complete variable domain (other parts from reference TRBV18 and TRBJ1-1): NAGVMQNPRHLVRRRGQEARLRCSPMKGHSHVYWYRQLPEEGLKFMVYLQKENIIDESGMPKERFSAEFPKEGPSILRIQQVVRGDSAAYFCASSPSNGGGNTEAFFGQGTRLTVV.

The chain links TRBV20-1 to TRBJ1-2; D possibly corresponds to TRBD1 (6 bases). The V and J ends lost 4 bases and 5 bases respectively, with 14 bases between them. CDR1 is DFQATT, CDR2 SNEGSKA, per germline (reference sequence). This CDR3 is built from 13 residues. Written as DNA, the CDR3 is TGCAGTGCTAACAGGGCCGTAGGGTATGGCTACACCTTC. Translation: CSANRAVGYGYTF.

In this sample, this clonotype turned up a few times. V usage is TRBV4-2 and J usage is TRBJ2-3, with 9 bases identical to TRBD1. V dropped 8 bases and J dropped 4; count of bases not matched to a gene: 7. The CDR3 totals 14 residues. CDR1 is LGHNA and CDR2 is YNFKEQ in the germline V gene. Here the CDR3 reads CASQTGQGPDTQYF. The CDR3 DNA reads TGTGCCAGCCAAACGGGACAGGGTCCAGATACGCAGTATTTT.

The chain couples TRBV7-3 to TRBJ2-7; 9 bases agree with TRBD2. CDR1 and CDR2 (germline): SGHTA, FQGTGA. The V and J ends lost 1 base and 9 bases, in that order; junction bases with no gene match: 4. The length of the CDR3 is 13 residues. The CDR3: CASSLNAGGRQYF. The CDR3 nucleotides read TGTGCCAGCAGCTTAAACGCGGGGGGGCGGCAGTACTTC.

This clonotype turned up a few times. CDR3 bases: TGTGCCAGCAGTCGGGACAGGGGATTAACTGAAGCTTTCTTT. The encoded protein is CASSRDRGLTEAFF. This sequence joins TRBV7-9 and TRBJ1-1, with 10 bases fitting TRBD1. The V gene end was trimmed by 6 bases and the J gene end by 5 bases; junction bases not matched to a gene: 6. Germline V gene sequence: CDR1 SEHNR, CDR2 FQNEAQ (reference sequence). The CDR3 consists of 14 residues.

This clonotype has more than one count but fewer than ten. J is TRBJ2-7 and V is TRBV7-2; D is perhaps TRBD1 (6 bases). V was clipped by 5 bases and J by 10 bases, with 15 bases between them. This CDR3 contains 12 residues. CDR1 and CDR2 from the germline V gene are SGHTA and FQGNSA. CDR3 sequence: CASSISGQSQYF. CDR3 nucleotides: TGTGCCAGCAGCATATCCGGACAGTCCCAGTACTTC.

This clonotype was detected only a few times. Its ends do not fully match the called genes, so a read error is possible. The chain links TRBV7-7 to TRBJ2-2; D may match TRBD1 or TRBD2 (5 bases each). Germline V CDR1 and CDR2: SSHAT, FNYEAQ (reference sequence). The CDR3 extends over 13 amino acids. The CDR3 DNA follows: TGTGCTAGCAGCCAAGGGACGCCCGGGGAGCTGTTTTTT. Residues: CASSQGTPGELFF.

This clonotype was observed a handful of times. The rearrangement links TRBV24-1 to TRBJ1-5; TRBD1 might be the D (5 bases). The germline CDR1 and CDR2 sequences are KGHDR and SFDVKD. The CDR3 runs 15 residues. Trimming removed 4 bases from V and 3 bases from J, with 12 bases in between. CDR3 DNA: TGTGCCACCAGTGACGGGACGGTTTACAATCAGCCCCAGCATTTT. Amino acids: CATSDGTVYNQPQHF.